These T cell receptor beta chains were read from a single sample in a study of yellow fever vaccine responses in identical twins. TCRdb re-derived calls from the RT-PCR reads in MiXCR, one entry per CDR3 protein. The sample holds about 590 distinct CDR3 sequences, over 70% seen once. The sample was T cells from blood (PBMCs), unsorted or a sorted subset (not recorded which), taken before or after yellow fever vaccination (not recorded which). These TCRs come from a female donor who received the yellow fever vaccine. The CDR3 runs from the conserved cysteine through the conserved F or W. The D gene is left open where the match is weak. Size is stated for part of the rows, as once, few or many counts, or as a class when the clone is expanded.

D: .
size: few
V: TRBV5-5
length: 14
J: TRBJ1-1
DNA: TGTGCCAGCAGCTTGTGGGGGATGAACACTGAAGCTTTCTTT
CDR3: CASSLWGMNTEAFF

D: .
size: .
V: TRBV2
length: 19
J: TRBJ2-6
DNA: TGTGCCAGCAGTGTTGAGCGGGGACAGGCCCTCTCTGGGGCCAACGTCCTGACTTTC
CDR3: CASSVERGQALSGANVLTF

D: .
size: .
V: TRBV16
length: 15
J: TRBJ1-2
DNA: TGTGCCAGCAGCCAATCGACAGGAGCTAACTATGGCTACACCTTC
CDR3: CASSQSTGANYGYTF

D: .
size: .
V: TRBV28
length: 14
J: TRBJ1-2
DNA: TGTGCCAGCAGTTTGGCTGGCGTCACCGGGGGCTACACCTTC
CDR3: CASSLAGVTGGYTF

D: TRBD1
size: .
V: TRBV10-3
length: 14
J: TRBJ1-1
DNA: TGTGCCATCTCGTCCGGGACAGGGGTCACTGAAGCTTTCTTT
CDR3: CAISSGTGVTEAFF

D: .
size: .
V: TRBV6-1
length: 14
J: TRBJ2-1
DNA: TGTGCCAGCAGTGGCGAGCAGGCTTACAATGAGCAGTTCTTC
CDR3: CASSGEQAYNEQFF

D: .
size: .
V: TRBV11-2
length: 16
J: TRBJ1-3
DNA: TGTGCCAGCACCTTACTACGGGAGTCCCCTGGAAACACCATATATTTT
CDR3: CASTLLRESPGNTIYF

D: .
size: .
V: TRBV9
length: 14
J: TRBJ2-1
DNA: TGTGCCAGCAGCGTAGTTGAAGGTACCCATGAGCAGTTCTTC
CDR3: CASSVVEGTHEQFF

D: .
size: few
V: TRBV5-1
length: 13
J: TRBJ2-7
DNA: TGCGCCAGCAGCTGGGACTTTTACTACGAGCAGTACTTC
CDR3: CASSWDFYYEQYF

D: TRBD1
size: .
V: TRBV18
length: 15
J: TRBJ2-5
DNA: TGTGCCAGCTCAACACAGGACAGGGAAGAGGAGACCCAGTACTTC
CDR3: CASSTQDREEETQYF

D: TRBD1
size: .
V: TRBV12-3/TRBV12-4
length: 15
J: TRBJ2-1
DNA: TGTGCCAGCAGTTTTCGGGACAGTGTCTACAATGAGCAGTTCTTC
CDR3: CASSFRDSVYNEQFF

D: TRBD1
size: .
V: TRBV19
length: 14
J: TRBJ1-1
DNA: TGTGCCAGTAACACCGGGACAGGGGACACTGAAGCTTTCTTT
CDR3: CASNTGTGDTEAFF

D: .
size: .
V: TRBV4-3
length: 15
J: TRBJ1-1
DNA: TGCGCCAGCAGCCAAGATCAGATGGAGGTCACTGAAGCTTTCTTT
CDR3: CASSQDQMEVTEAFF

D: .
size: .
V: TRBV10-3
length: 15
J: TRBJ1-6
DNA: TGTGCCATCAGTGAGCCCGGGACCTTGAGGTCACCCCTCCACTTT
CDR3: CAISEPGTLRSPLHF

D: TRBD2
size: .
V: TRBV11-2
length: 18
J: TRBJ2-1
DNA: TGTGCCAGCAGCCCATCTCTCCTTAGCGGGAACTCCTACAATGAGCAGTTCTTC
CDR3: CASSPSLLSGNSYNEQFF

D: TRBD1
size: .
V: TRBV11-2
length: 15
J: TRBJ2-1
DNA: TGTGCCAGCAGCCTCAGGACAGGCTCCTACAATGAGCAGTTCTTC
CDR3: CASSLRTGSYNEQFF

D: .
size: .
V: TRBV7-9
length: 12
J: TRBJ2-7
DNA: TGTGCCAGCAGCTTGAGTTCCTACGAGCAGTACTTC
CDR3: CASSLSSYEQYF

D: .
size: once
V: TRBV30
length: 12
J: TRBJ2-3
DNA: TGTGCCTGGAGTGTAAACGCAGATACGCAGTATTTT
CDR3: CAWSVNADTQYF

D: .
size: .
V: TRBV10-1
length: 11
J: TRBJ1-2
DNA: TGCGCCAGCAGTGATCACTATGGCTACACCTTC
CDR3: CASSDHYGYTF

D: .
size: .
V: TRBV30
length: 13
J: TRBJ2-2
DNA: TGTGCCTGGACCCTGCGCGCCTCTGGGGAGCTGTTTTTT
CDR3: CAWTLRASGELFF

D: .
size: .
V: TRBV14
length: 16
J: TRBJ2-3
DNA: TGTGCCAGCAGCCCGTACATTGGGGGGAGCACAGATACGCAGTATTTT
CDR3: CASSPYIGGSTDTQYF

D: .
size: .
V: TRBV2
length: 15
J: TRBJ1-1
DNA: TGTGCCAGCAGTGAAGCGCTTCTGGCGAACACTGAAGCTTTCTTT
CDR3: CASSEALLANTEAFF

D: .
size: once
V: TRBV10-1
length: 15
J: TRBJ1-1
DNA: TGCGCCAGCAGTGACAAACTTGGACAGTACACTGAAGCTTTCTTT
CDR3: CASSDKLGQYTEAFF

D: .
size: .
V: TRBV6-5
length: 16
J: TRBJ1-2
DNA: TGTGCCAGCAGTTACTCGACGGTCGAGGGGAACTATGGCTACACCTTC
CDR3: CASSYSTVEGNYGYTF

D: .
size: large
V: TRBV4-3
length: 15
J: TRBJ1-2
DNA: TGCGCCAGCAGCCAAGAGGTCAGTGAAACCTATGGCTACACCTTC
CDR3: CASSQEVSETYGYTF

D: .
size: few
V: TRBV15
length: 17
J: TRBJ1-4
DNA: TGTGCCACCAGCAGAGATGCAGGGGAGACAACTAATGAAAAACTGTTTTTT
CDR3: CATSRDAGETTNEKLFF

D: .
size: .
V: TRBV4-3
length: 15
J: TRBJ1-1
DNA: TGCGCCAGCAGCCTTGGATTCAGCATGAACACTGAAGCTTTCTTT
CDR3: CASSLGFSMNTEAFF

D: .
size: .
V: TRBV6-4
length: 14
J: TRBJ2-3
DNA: TGTGCCAGCAGTGACTCGGTCGGCACAGATACGCAGTATTTT
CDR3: CASSDSVGTDTQYF

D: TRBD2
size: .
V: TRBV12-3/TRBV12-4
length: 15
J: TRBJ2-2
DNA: TGTGCCAGCAGGGTAGCGGGAGGGTACACCGGGGAGCTGTTTTTT
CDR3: CASRVAGGYTGELFF

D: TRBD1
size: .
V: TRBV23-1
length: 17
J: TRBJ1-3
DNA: TGCGCCAACCCCAGCCGGGACAGGGTGACGACTGGAAACACCATATATTTT
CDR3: CANPSRDRVTTGNTIYF

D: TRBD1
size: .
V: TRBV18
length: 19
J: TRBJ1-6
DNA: TGTGCCAGCTCACCAGGGGTATGGGACAGGGCGTCCTATAATTCACCCCTCCACTTT
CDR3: CASSPGVWDRASYNSPLHF

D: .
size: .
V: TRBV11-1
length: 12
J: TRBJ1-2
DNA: TGTGCCAGCAGCTTAGAGTTCTATGGCTACACCTTC
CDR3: CASSLEFYGYTF

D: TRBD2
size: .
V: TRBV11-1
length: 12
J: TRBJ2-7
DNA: TGTGCCAGCAGCGGACTAGGGTACGAGCAGTACTTC
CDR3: CASSGLGYEQYF

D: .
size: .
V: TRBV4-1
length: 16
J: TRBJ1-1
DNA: TGCGCCAGCAGCCTGGGGGCAGCGGGGGTGAACACTGAAGCTTTCTTT
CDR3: CASSLGAAGVNTEAFF

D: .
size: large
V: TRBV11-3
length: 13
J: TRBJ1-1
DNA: TGTGCCAGCAGCTTTACGTTTGGCACTGAAGCTTTCTTT
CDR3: CASSFTFGTEAFF

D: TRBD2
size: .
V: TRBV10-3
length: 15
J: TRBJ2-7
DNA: TGTGCCATCAGTGAGGCGCCTCTAGCGGGGCAAGAGCAGTACTTC
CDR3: CAISEAPLAGQEQYF

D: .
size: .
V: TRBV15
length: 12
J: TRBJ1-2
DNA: TGTGCCACCAGCAGAGAGGGAGGCGGCTACACCTTC
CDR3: CATSREGGGYTF

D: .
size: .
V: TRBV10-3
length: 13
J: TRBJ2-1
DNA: TGTGCCATCCACTCAGATTATGGAGGCGAGCAGTTCTTC
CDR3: CAIHSDYGGEQFF

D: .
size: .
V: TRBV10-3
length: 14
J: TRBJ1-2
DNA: TGTGCCATCAGTGCGCAGGGGACCAACTATGGCTACACCTTC
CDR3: CAISAQGTNYGYTF

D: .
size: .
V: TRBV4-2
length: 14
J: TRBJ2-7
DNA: TGTGCCAGCAGCCAAGGCCCAGGCGGTTACGAGCAGTACTTC
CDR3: CASSQGPGGYEQYF

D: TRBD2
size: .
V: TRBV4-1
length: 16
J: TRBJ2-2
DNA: TGCGCCAGCAGCCCGGCGCGGGACTACCCCACCGGGGAGCTGTTTTTT
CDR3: CASSPARDYPTGELFF

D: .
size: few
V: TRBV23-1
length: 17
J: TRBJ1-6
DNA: TGCGCCAGCAGTCAATCTGGGCCGGCCGACCCATCTCGGCCCCTCCACTTT
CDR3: CASSQSGPADPSRPLHF

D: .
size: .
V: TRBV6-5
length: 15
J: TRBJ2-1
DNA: TGTGCCAGCAGTTACGTCGCGGGCTCCTACAATGAGCAGTTCTTC
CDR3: CASSYVAGSYNEQFF

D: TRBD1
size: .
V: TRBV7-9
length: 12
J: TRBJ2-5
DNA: TGTGCCAGCAAGGGACAGCGAGAGACCCAGTACTTC
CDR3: CASKGQRETQYF

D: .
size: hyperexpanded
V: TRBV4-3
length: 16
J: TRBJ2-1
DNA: TGCGCCAGCAGCCAAGATGCGTTAAGCTCCTACAATGAGCAGTTCTTC
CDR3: CASSQDALSSYNEQFF

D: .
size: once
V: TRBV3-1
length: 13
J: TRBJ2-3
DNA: TGTGCCAGCAGCCAAGATAGTCGAGTAGCGCCGGATTTT
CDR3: CASSQDSRVAPDF

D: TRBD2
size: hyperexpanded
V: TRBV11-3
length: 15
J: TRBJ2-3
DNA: TGTGCCAGCACCCCCGATAGCGGGGGCACAGATACGCAGTATTTT
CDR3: CASTPDSGGTDTQYF

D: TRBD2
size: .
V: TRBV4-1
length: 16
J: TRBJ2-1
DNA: TGCGCCAGCAGCATCCACGCGGGAGTCCCCTACAATGAGCAGTTCTTC
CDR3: CASSIHAGVPYNEQFF

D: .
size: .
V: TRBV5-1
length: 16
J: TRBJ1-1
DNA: TGCGCCAGCAGCTTGGCGGGCAGTGGTATGAACACTGAAGCTTTCTTT
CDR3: CASSLAGSGMNTEAFF

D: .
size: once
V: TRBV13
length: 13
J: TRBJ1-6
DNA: TGTGCCAGCAGCTTAGTCCCGTCACCGGCCCTCCACTTT
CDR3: CASSLVPSPALHF

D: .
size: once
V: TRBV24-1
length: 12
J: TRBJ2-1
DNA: TGTGCCACCAGTGAAGGGGTCCATGAGCAGTTCTTC
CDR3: CATSEGVHEQFF

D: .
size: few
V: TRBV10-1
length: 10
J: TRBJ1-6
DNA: TGCGCCAGCAGTAAGGCATCCCTCCACTTT
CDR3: CASSKASLHF

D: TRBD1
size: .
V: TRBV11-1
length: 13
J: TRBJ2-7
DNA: TGTGCCAGCAGCCCGGGACAGGTACGATGGCAGTACTTC
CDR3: CASSPGQVRWQYF

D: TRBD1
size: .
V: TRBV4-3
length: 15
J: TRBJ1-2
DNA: TGCGCCAGCAGCCAGTCGACAGGGGATAACTATGGCTACACCTTC
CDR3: CASSQSTGDNYGYTF

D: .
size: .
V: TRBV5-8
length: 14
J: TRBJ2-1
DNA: TGTGCCAGCAGCCTAACAACTAGAACCAATGAGCAGTTCTTC
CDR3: CASSLTTRTNEQFF

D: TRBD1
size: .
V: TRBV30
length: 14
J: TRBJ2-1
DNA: TGTGCCTGGCAAGAGGCTACAGGGGTCGATGAGCAGTTCTTC
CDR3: CAWQEATGVDEQFF

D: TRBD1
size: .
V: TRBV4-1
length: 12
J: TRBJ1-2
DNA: TGCGCCAGCAGCCCTGGGACAGGGGCCGTCACCTTC
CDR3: CASSPGTGAVTF

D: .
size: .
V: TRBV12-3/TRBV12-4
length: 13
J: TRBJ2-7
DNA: TGTGCCAGCATCGGGACACCAGGGGGGGAGCAGTACTTC
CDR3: CASIGTPGGEQYF

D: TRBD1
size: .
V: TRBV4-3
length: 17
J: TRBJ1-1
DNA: TGCGCCAGCAGCCAAACAACAGGGGGCCTAGAGTACACTGAAGCTTTCTTT
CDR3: CASSQTTGGLEYTEAFF